Listed below are T cell receptor beta chains from one sample, sequenced in a study of blood T cell repertoires in COVID-19. Data came from immunoSEQ multiplex PCR; TCRdb stores just in-frame clones and leaves some out. The table has about 230,000 clones, around 83% seen once. Specimen: peripheral blood. The receptor source for this set is a man aged 80 or over with acute or convalescent COVID-19. CDR3s include the opening cysteine and the closing phenylalanine or tryptophan. Each record gives: clone size, D gene, J gene, V gene, CDR3 DNA, CDR3 protein. A D gene is named only where the DNA matches it firmly. Some rows mark clone size as missing; the rest say once, few, many or name a class of expanded clone.

>.|.|TRBJ1-2|TRBV5-1
TGCGCCAGCAGCTTGCTTGGAGACTATGGCTACACCTTC
CASSLLGDYGYTF
>.|.|TRBJ2-7|TRBV5-1
TGCGCCAGCAGCTTGGCGTTAAGGGGGGGGTCCTACGAGCAGTACTTC
CASSLALRGGSYEQYF
>.|TRBD1|TRBJ1-6|TRBV19
TGTGCCAGTAGTCCCGGACAGGGTCTAGGCCTCCACTTT
CASSPGQGLGLHF
>.|.|TRBJ1-4|TRBV6-2/TRBV6-3
TGTGCCAGCAGTCCGGGGGGAACGGGTGAAAAACTGTTTTTT
CASSPGGTGEKLFF
>.|.|TRBJ2-7|TRBV2
TGTGCCAGCAGTGTGGGGACTCCCTCCGAGCAGTACTTC
CASSVGTPSEQYF
>.|.|TRBJ2-2|TRBV19
TGTGCCAGTAGTACTGGCAGGGCCGGGGAGCTGTTTTTT
CASSTGRAGELFF
>.|TRBD2|TRBJ2-3|TRBV5-1
TGCGCCAGCAGCCCCTCCGAGCGGGGGTCCACAGATACGCAGTATTTT
CASSPSERGSTDTQYF
>.|TRBD1|TRBJ1-2|TRBV11-2
TGTGCCAGCAGCTTAGCCCAGACAGGGCCCTATGGCTACACCTTC
CASSLAQTGPYGYTF
>.|.|TRBJ2-2|TRBV19
TGTGCCAGTAGCCAATACACCGGGGAGCTGTTTTTT
CASSQYTGELFF
>few|TRBD2|TRBJ2-2|TRBV5-1
TGCGCCTCCAGACCCCTAGCGGCTTCGAACACCGGGGAGCTGTTTTTT
CASRPLAASNTGELFF
>once|.|TRBJ2-6|TRBV28
TGTGCAAGCACCCTCTCTGGGGCCAACGTCCTGACTTTC
CASTLSGANVLTF
>.|TRBD2|TRBJ2-1|TRBV19
TGTGCCAGTAGTAGGGAAGGGCACACTAGCGGGAGGGCCAGGGACAATGAGCAGTTCTTC
CASSREGHTSGRARDNEQFF
>.|.|TRBJ2-7|TRBV7-8
TGTGCCAGCAGCTTAGCGAGGGGGAGCCCCTACGAGCAGTACTTC
CASSLARGSPYEQYF
>.|.|TRBJ1-2|TRBV18
TGTGCCAGCTCACCAGAAACGCAGGCTAACTATGGCTACACCTTC
CASSPETQANYGYTF
>.|.|TRBJ2-6|TRBV28
TGTGCCACCAAGAGTGGGGGGTACGTTGGGGCCAACGTCCTGACTTTC
CATKSGGYVGANVLTF
>.|TRBD2|TRBJ2-4|TRBV27
TGTGCCAGCAAGAGAGCGGGAGCAAACATTCAGTACTTC
CASKRAGANIQYF
>once|.|TRBJ1-6|TRBV2
TGTGCCAGCAGCTCTAATTCACCCCTCCACTTT
CASSSNSPLHF
>once|TRBD1|TRBJ1-1|TRBV30
TGTGCCTATGGGACAGGGGCAGGAACTGAAGCTTTCTTT
CAYGTGAGTEAFF
>.|TRBD2|TRBJ2-5|TRBV5-1
TGCGCCAGCAGCCAGGGGACTAGCTCAGAGACCCAGTACTTC
CASSQGTSSETQYF
>.|TRBD1|TRBJ1-1|TRBV27
TGTGCCAGCAGTCCCCGAGGGGGCCGTGCCTACACTGAAGCTTTCTTT
CASSPRGGRAYTEAFF
>.|.|TRBJ1-1|TRBV12-3/TRBV12-4
TGTGCCAGCAGCCGGTGGAGCACTGAAGCTTTCTTT
CASSRWSTEAFF
>.|.|TRBJ1-5|TRBV19
TGTGCCAGCCATTTGACAAGGTCCAATCAGCCCCAGCATTTT
CASHLTRSNQPQHF
>.|TRBD1|TRBJ2-6|TRBV18
TGTGCCAGCTCACCGGGACAGCAACTAACCTTCTCTGGGGCCAACGTCCTGACTTTC
CASSPGQQLTFSGANVLTF
>.|TRBD1|TRBJ2-3|TRBV27
TGTGCCAGCAGTAAAGGGACAGGGTATGCAGATACGCAGTATTTT
CASSKGTGYADTQYF
>.|.|TRBJ1-5|TRBV6-5
TGTGCCAGCAGTTACTCGTATAATAGGGGTAGTCAGCCCCAGCATTTT
CASSYSYNRGSQPQHF
>.|TRBD2|TRBJ2-5|TRBV4-1
TGCGCCAGCAGCCACAATAGCGGGGCCGATCAAGAGACCCAGTACTTC
CASSHNSGADQETQYF
>.|TRBD2|TRBJ2-5|TRBV5-1
TGCGCCAGCAGCTTGTCGCTAGCGGGGGGGCAAGAGACCCAGTACTTC
CASSLSLAGGQETQYF
>.|TRBD1|TRBJ1-4|TRBV24-1
TGTGCCACCAGTGCGGGGGGACAGGGTTTGAATGAAAAACTGTTTTTT
CATSAGGQGLNEKLFF
>.|TRBD1|TRBJ1-1|TRBV18
TGTGCCAGCTCGCGGGACAGGGGGAACACTGAAGCTTTCTTT
CASSRDRGNTEAFF
>.|.|TRBJ2-7|TRBV4-2
TGTGCCAGCAGCCAAGAGGTGCTCGCGGGGCGAACCTACGAGCAGTACTTC
CASSQEVLAGRTYEQYF
>.|TRBD1|TRBJ2-5|TRBV24-1
TGTGCCACCAGTGTAGGGACAGGGGGCCAAGAGACCCAGTACTTC
CATSVGTGGQETQYF
>.|.|TRBJ1-2|TRBV5-1
TGCGCCAGCAGCTTTGGGGCCCAGGGCTACACCTTC
CASSFGAQGYTF
>.|TRBD2|TRBJ2-3|TRBV5-4
TGTGCCAGCAGCTTGGACTTAGCGGGGGGGTCTACAGATACGCAGTATTTT
CASSLDLAGGSTDTQYF
>.|.|TRBJ2-3|TRBV6-5
TGTGCCAGCAGTTTACAGGGATTACTAACAGATACGCAGTATTTT
CASSLQGLLTDTQYF
>.|.|TRBJ1-1|TRBV5-1
TGCGCCAGCAGCCCTACTGGGAGGAACACTGAAGCTTTCTTT
CASSPTGRNTEAFF
>.|.|TRBJ1-1|TRBV5-1
TGCGCCAGCAGCTTGGCCGGGACACCGAACACTGAAGCTTTCTTT
CASSLAGTPNTEAFF
>.|.|TRBJ2-2|TRBV3-1/TRBV3-2
TGTGCCAGCAGCCAAGTGAGCACCGGGGAGCTGTTTTTT
CASSQVSTGELFF
>.|.|TRBJ2-2|TRBV12-3/TRBV12-4
TGTGCCAGCAGTGACATTACCGGGGAGCTGTTTTTT
CASSDITGELFF
>.|.|TRBJ1-2|TRBV12-5
TGTGCTAGTGGTTTGACAGGGCTGGGCGGCTACACCTTC
CASGLTGLGGYTF
>.|TRBD2|TRBJ2-2|TRBV3-1/TRBV3-2
TGTGCCAGCAGCCCTCTCGCGGGGGGGCTTCCCGGGGAGCTGTTTTTT
CASSPLAGGLPGELFF
>.|TRBD1|TRBJ2-5|TRBV2
TGTGCCAGCAGGGATAGGGGGCGCACGGAGGAGACCCAGTACTTC
CASRDRGRTEETQYF
>.|.|TRBJ2-4|TRBV5-1
TGCGCCAGCAGCGCCCAGGGGGGAGCGGGAGTCGGGAACATTCAGTACTTC
CASSAQGGAGVGNIQYF
>.|.|TRBJ2-2|TRBV27
TGTGCCAGCAGTTTCGGACTACAGAACACCGGGGAGCTGTTTTTT
CASSFGLQNTGELFF
>.|TRBD1|TRBJ1-5|TRBV30
TGTGCCTGGAGCGAGACAGGGTTTCAGCCCCAGCATTTT
CAWSETGFQPQHF
>.|.|TRBJ2-6|TRBV30
TGTGCCTGGAGGATCCGTGGGGCGTACAGCTCTGGGGCCAACGTCCTGACTTTC
CAWRIRGAYSSGANVLTF
>.|.|TRBJ2-3|TRBV9
TGTGCCAGCAGCCCCGGGAGTCCAGATACGCAGTATTTT
CASSPGSPDTQYF
>.|TRBD1|TRBJ1-6|TRBV5-1
TGCGCCAGCAGCTTGCCCGGGGACAGTAATTCACCCCTCCACTTT
CASSLPGDSNSPLHF
>once|.|TRBJ2-3|TRBV5-4
TGTGCCAGCAGCTTGGGGGGCAGTAGCACAGATACGCAGTATTTT
CASSLGGSSTDTQYF
>.|TRBD2|TRBJ2-7|TRBV6-6
TGTGCCAGCACCCTAGCGGGGGGGTCTCTGCAGTACTTC
CASTLAGGSLQYF
>.|.|TRBJ2-7|TRBV27
TGTGCCAGCAGTTGGGGACTCGAATACGAGCAGTACTTC
CASSWGLEYEQYF
>.|.|TRBJ2-7|TRBV11-2
TGTGCCAGCAGCTTAGACAGGGGTTCGTACGAGCAGTACTTC
CASSLDRGSYEQYF
>.|.|TRBJ1-6|TRBV6-5
TGTGCCAGCAGAACAGCACACTCCTATAATTCACCCCTCCACTTT
CASRTAHSYNSPLHF
>.|.|TRBJ2-3|TRBV5-1
TGCGCCAGCAGCGGGGCCCGGAGAGATACGCAGTATTTT
CASSGARRDTQYF
>.|TRBD1|TRBJ1-4|TRBV28
TGTGCCAGCGCCAACACTGGGACAGGGGTGGAAGAAAAACTGTTTTTT
CASANTGTGVEEKLFF
>.|.|TRBJ2-2|TRBV7-2
TGTGCCAGCAGCTTAGACACTAGGTCCACCGGGGAGCTGTTTTTT
CASSLDTRSTGELFF